This T cell receptor (beta chain) was found in a study of CD8 T cells in Susac syndrome (dated by TCRdb to the late 2010s). About the investigation overall: The study used repertoire sequencing to test whether antigen drove CD8+ T cell activation and differentiation in Susac syndrome.

High-throughput TCR beta sequencing profiled peripheral blood CD8+ and CD4+ T cells from healthy donors, Susac syndrome patients and multiple sclerosis patients. Healthy donors were included as age- and sex-matched controls. Bulk CD8+ and CD4+ T cells were purified by magnetic negative isolation, whereas CD8+ TEMRA cells were enriched by FACS. Blood was drawn into EDTA tubes, processed within 24 hours, and PBMCs were isolated by density gradient centrifugation. PBMCs intended for TCR sequencing were cryopreserved in liquid nitrogen and thawed later in a water bath at 37 degrees C. Purity of sorted or isolated CD4+, CD8+ and CD8+ TEMRA cells was at least 90%. Overall results and qualifications from the work: The TCR sequencing and HLA analysis was acknowledged to have included a relatively small number of individuals.

RNA was extracted using the RNeasy kit, and roughly 0.5 to 1 microgram was reverse transcribed with random hexamers. The immunoSEQ multiplex PCR assay, which covers 54 Vbeta and 13 Jbeta segments, was used to amplify TCR beta CDR3 regions. Bias from PCR amplification was corrected by using a synthetic template baseline for primer optimization and for computational correction. The original pipeline was this. Reads were assigned to V, D and J genes according to IMGT and analyzed in immunoSEQ Analyzer, with only productive sequences retained. Clonality was computed as one minus Shannon entropy normalized by log2 of the number of productive unique sequences. For each patient and control, public and private clones were evaluated within the 100 most prevalent clones. A clone was defined as Susac-specific if it was absent from the healthy and MS cohorts, from over a thousand published viral clones and from other ImmuneACCESS disease sequences. TCRdb reanalyzed the raw reads on its own, using fastp at Q25 for trimming and MiXCR for clone calling, and kept in-frame beta chains. Rows are unified per CDR3 protein, each entry keeping the most common DNA and genes. TCRdb assigned the V and J calls; the authors' analysis was not used. Across this sample there are some 160,000 distinct CDR3 sequences, with 90% to 95% seen only once. The ten largest account for around 0.087% of the sample.

After removal of 5 bases from V and 1 base from J, the junction retains 5 bases not matched to a gene. CDR1 and CDR2 (SGHTA, FQGNSA) derive from the germline V gene. CDR3 length: 15 amino acids, cysteine to phenylalanine. The CDR3 DNA has 45 bases and is translated from base 1. A remark on this clonotype: This clone's antigen is unknown. Per-nucleotide qualities are absent, and no much larger clonotype sits a single base away.

The chain couples TRBV7-2 to TRBJ2-3, and TRBD2 aligns with 8 junction nucleotides. Sample: CD4+ T cells from PBMCs. The sequence derives from a human donor in good health. CDR3 loop: CASSRGGPGTDTQYF. The nucleotides are TGTGCCAGCAGCCGCGGGGGGCCGGGCACAGATACGCAGTATTTT. With the rest looked up from the reference TRBV7-2 and TRBJ2-3 genes rather than sequenced, the full variable domain is GAGVSQSPSNKVTEKGKDVELRCDPISGHTALYWYRQSLGQGLEFLIYFQGNSAPDKSGLPSDRFSAERTGGSVSTLTIQRTQQEDSAVYLCASSRGGPGTDTQYFGPGTRLTVL.